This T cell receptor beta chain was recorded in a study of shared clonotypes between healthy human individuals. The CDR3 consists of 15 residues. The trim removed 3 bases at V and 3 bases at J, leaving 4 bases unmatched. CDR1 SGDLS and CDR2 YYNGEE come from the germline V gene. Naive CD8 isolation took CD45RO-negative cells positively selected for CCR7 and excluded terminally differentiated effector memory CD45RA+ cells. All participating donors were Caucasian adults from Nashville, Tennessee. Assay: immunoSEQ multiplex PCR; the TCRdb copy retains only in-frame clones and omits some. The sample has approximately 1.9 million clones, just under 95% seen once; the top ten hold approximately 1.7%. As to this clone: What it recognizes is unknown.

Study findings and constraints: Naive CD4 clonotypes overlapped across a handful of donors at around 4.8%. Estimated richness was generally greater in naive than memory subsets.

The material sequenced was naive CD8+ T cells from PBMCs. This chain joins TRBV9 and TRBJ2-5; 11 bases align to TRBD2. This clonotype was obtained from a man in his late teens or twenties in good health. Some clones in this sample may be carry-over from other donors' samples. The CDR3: CASSGGTSGKETQYF. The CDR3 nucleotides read TGTGCCAGCAGCGGGGGGACTAGCGGAAAAGAGACCCAGTACTTC.